The T cell receptor (beta chain) under discussion was sequenced for a study of long-term antiretroviral therapy in people with HIV. Whole-study context: It was about a decade before the 2015 immediate-ART recommendation that the earliest samples were taken. Study-level points and caveats: All blood samples came from the years 2004 to 2017, possibly under older ART regimens. No data were available on ART adherence, viral resistance or therapy changes.

In germline, CDR1 is LGHNA, CDR2 YNFKEQ. V lost 3 bases and J 2 bases, leaving 18 bases between the germline ends. This CDR3 is built from 17 residues. Concerning this clone itself: Its matching antigen is unknown.

Investigators performed immunoSEQ version v3.0 at survey level. The protocol was immunoSEQ multiplex PCR, while the TCRdb copy is restricted to in-frame clones and leaves out a portion. Here the sample spans 45,000 or so clones, about 95% being singletons. Cryopreserved PBMC samples of about 0.9-10 million cells were used for DNA extraction. Sequenced here: unsorted PBMCs, sampled 3.7 years after starting antiretroviral therapy. The TCR comes from a woman between 50 and 59 years old with HIV. The chain carries TRBV4-2 and TRBJ2-3; unclear D gene. CDR3 in amino acids: CASSQKRTPRTTDTQYF. CDR3 coding DNA: TGTGCCAGCAGCCAGAAGAGGACGCCTCGAACCACAGATACGCAGTATTTT.